The entry below gives a single T cell receptor (beta chain) sequence along with its context. Its antigen is undetermined. A multiplex PCR was run with 60 Vbeta primers and 13 Jbeta primers. The method was immunoSEQ multiplex PCR; TCRdb's version includes in-frame clones alone and lacks a portion of them. In the table there are roughly 150,000 clones, around 80% of which are singletons. This record comes from a study of cytomegalovirus exposure and HLA in healthy donors. General observations from the study: Sequence variants that were highly shared formed a cluster that was likely a sequencing artifact. In a later analysis, a missense DCLRE1C variant was linked to TCR beta V- and J-gene trimming. What a later analysis showed was that several of the most significant clusters appeared linked to common viral pathogens. CMV antigen specificity was confirmed in vitro for a few CMV-associated chains.

Looked up from germline, CDR1 is SEHNR and CDR2 is FQNEAQ (reference sequence). The V and J ends lost 5 bases and 4 bases, in that order; junction bases with no gene match: 2. This CDR3 contains 13 residues. The receptor comes from a girl aged 5-17 years in good health and CMV-seropositive. The sample comprised PBMCs. This chain links TRBV7-9 with TRBJ1-5; TRBD1 aligns across 7 bases. For the CDR3, the DNA is TGTGCCAGCAGCGGGACAGAGAATCAGCCCCAGCATTTT. Its translation: CASSGTENQPQHF.